This T cell receptor (beta chain) emerged from a study of regulatory T cells in long-lasting Graves disease. Germline loops: CDR1 SGHKS, CDR2 YYEKEE (reference sequence). The CDR3 is made up of 15 amino acids. General observations from the study: Favored gene segments in persistent disease were TRBV28, TRBJ1-2 and TRBJ2-5.

Time point denoted: newly diagnosed GD, antithyroid drugs for less than 3 months. Scientists built the TCR library using RNA that was extracted from PBMCs. Assembly of TCR beta libraries relied on iRepertoire HTBI primers together with Arm-PCR of CDR3 regions. TCRdb reprocessed the multiplex PCR reads with MiXCR, giving one entry per CDR3 protein. The table shows 400,000 to 550,000 distinct CDR3 sequences, with 15% occurring only once. Worth noting for this clonotype: What it binds is unknown. One end of the junction fails to match germline, which may point to a read error.

The data were also submitted as part of a second study, on T cells in Graves' hyperthyroidism and ophthalmopathy. According to that study: Absence of ophthalmopathy progression within 18 months defined stable Graves' hyperthyroidism. HTBI primers drove first-round RT-PCR of the TCR CDR3. Ophthalmopathy, as predicted by the model, came a median around 6 months after the prediction.

This sequence originates from a woman aged 25 to 39 with Graves disease. Source: peripheral blood mononuclear cells (PBMCs), taken at new diagnosis, from a patient treated with antithyroid drugs. The chain joins TRBV5-5 to TRBJ1-6, with a tentative D call TRBD1 (5 bases). CDR3 sequence reads: CVSSLRTYYNSPLHF. CDR3 DNA: TGTGTCAGCAGCTTAAGGACATACTATAATTCACCCCTCCACTTT.